This T cell receptor (beta chain) was documented in a study of glioma-infiltrating T cells. TCR alpha and beta CDR3 regions were amplified from RNA using iRepertoire nested multiplex PCR. TCRdb analysed the multiplex PCR reads with MiXCR anew, one entry per CDR3 protein. The repertoire holds approximately 100,000 distinct CDR3 sequences, with around 25% as singletons. This clonotype was detected ten times or more. Sequencing input: glioma tissue, nonneoplastic brain tissue, or PBMCs (not recorded which). This TCR was sampled from a human donor with low-grade glioma or glioblastoma, undergoing nonglioma brain surgery, or in good health (not recorded which).

CDR3 sequence (DNA): TGTGCCAGCGGTCTGGGACTGATAGAGACCCAGTACTTC. Its protein product is CASGLGLIETQYF. The genes are TRBV2 and TRBJ2-5; possible D gene TRBD2, 6 bases. V was trimmed by 8 bases and J by 4 bases, leaving 14 bases between them. Germline lookup yields CDR1 SNHLY and CDR2 FYNNEI. The CDR3 runs to 13 residues.